Below are 14 T cell receptor beta chains sequenced from a single sample in a study of long-term antiretroviral therapy in people with HIV. Survey-level resolution applied to immunoSEQ assay v3.0. Using immunoSEQ multiplex PCR, the repertoire was profiled, and TCRdb retains in-frame clones only, with some absent. The sample contains about 17,000 clones, 79% of which appear only once. The specimen comprised unsorted PBMCs, sampled at the start of antiretroviral therapy. These receptors all stem from a man between 25 and 39 years old with HIV.

The chain uses TRBV27 and TRBJ1-2, with D unclear. The CDR3 loop spans 13 amino acids. V was pared by 4 bases and J by 6 bases, with 12 bases between. In germline, CDR1 is MNHEY, CDR2 SMNVEV (reference sequence). CDR3 DNA: TGTGCCAGCAGTTACTCGAACGGGGATGGCTACACCTTC. Protein: CASSYSNGDGYTF.

V and J are TRBV19 and TRBJ1-1; D possibly corresponds to TRBD1 (6 bases). Trimming took off 6 bases at V and 0 bases at J, with 11 bases between the two ends. Per the germline V gene, CDR1 is LNHDA and CDR2 is SQIVND (reference sequence). This CDR3 region has 14 residues. The CDR3, as DNA: TGTGCCAGTAGGAGACAGGCCCTGAACACTGAAGCTTTCTTT. It yields the protein CASRRQALNTEAFF.

This chain connects TRBV4-1 to TRBJ2-7, with 14 bases fitting TRBD2. V dropped 0 bases and J dropped 2; count of bases not matched to a gene: 6. CDR1 and CDR2 (germline): MGHRA, YSYEKL. This CDR3 has 18 residues. CDR3 sequence (DNA): TGCGCCAGCAGCCAAGACCCGACTAGCGGGGGGGCTCCCTACGAGCAGTACTTC. This sequence encodes CASSQDPTSGGAPYEQYF.

This clone was recorded once. The V call is TRBV7-2, the J call TRBJ2-5; D unresolved. The germline V gene has CDR1 SGHTA and CDR2 FQGNSA. This CDR3 is 14 amino acids long. V was cut by 5 bases and J by 4 bases, with 14 bases left in between. CDR3 nucleotide sequence: TGTGCCAGCAGCCACAAATGGAAGGCAGAGACCCAGTACTTC. It yields the protein CASSHKWKAETQYF.

This chain connects TRBV19 to TRBJ2-2; maybe TRBD2 (6 bases). This CDR3 region has 16 residues. V shed 1 base and J shed 6 bases, with 15 bases lying between them. The germline gives CDR1 LNHDA, CDR2 SQIVND (reference sequence). The CDR3 sequence is CASSIVTAGSSGELFF. CDR3 nucleotides: TGTGCCAGTAGTATAGTTACAGCGGGTAGCTCCGGGGAGCTGTTTTTT.

This sequence joins TRBV10-3 and TRBJ1-2; D might be TRBD1 (6 bases). The V end was cut by 4 bases, the J end by 3 bases, with 18 bases between. This CDR3 has 16 amino acids. In germline, CDR1 is ENHRY, CDR2 SYGVKD. DNA for the CDR3: TGTGCCATCAGTGCGCACCGGGACAACGACGACTATGGCTACACCTTC. Translation gives CAISAHRDNDDYGYTF.

The gene calls are TRBV5-1 and TRBJ2-3; 7 nucleotides match TRBD1. V shed 4 bases and J 4 bases; nucleotides not matched to a gene: 12. Germline lookup yields CDR1 SGHRS and CDR2 YFSETQ. The CDR3 is 16 amino acids. Written as DNA, the CDR3 is TGCGCCAGCAGCCCAAGGACAGGAGCCCCACCAGATACGCAGTATTTT. Protein sequence: CASSPRTGAPPDTQYF.

V gene TRBV5-1 combines with J gene TRBJ2-2, with D unresolved. The V gene lost 0 bases and the J gene lost 1 base, with 7 bases spanning the gap. This CDR3 is 15 amino acids long. Germline CDR1 SGHRS, CDR2 YFSETQ. Written as DNA, the CDR3 is TGCGCCAGCAGCTTGGAAGGGCGGAACACCGGGGAGCTGTTTTTT. It encodes CASSLEGRNTGELFF.

This clone was seen more than once but under ten times. The chain couples TRBV28 to TRBJ1-2; D perhaps matches TRBD1 (5 bases). Looked up from germline, CDR1 is MDHEN and CDR2 is SYDVKM. CDR3 length: 15 amino acids. Between the trimmed V and J ends, which lost 3 bases and 2 bases, there was a span of 13 bases. In nucleotides, the CDR3 is TGTGCCAGCAGTTTTGCTTCCTGGGGGAACTATGGCTACACCTTC. As protein: CASSFASWGNYGYTF.

The genes are TRBV30 and TRBJ1-6; TRBD1 agrees at 7 bases. Germline V lookup: CDR1 GTSNPN, CDR2 SVGIG (reference sequence). V shed 7 bases, J shed 10 bases, and the junction held 7 bases outside the gene matches. The CDR3 is 12 amino acids. CDR3 nucleotides: TGTGCCTCGACAGGGTTCCGATCACCCCTCCACTTT. Protein product: CASTGFRSPLHF.

The V gene is TRBV5-1, the J gene TRBJ2-1, with TRBD1 as a possible D gene (7 bases). Germline V gene data show CDR1 as SGHRS and CDR2 as YFSETQ. Trimming took 5 bases from V and 9 from J, leaving 24 bases between them. CDR3 size: 16 residues. DNA of the CDR3: TGCGCCAGCAGTCTCCGGGACAGAGGACTGGGGGGTGAGCAGTTCTTC. Its protein is CASSLRDRGLGGEQFF.

The chain recombines TRBV9 with TRBJ2-3, with D uncertain. The CDR3 contains 13 residues. Trimming cost V 0 bases and J 1 base, with 3 bases left between them. In germline, CDR1 is SGDLS, CDR2 YYNGEE. The CDR3 nucleotides are TGTGCCAGCAGCGTAGGAGGCACAGATACGCAGTATTTT. Its protein is CASSVGGTDTQYF.

This chain uses TRBV25-1 with TRBJ2-2; possible D gene TRBD1, 6 bases. The V gene's germline CDR1 is MGHDK and CDR2 SYGVNS. The V and J ends lost 9 bases and 4 bases respectively, with 18 bases between them. CDR3 size: 15 residues. The CDR3 loop is CASSDSRVATGELFF. CDR3 nucleotides: TGTGCCAGTTCGGACAGTCGAGTGGCCACCGGGGAGCTGTTTTTT.

The chain couples TRBV7-8 to TRBJ2-3; 7 nucleotides align to TRBD1. V gave up 5 bases and J gave up 2 bases; unmatched junction bases: 16. The CDR3 consists of 18 residues. Germline-derived CDR1 and CDR2 are SGHVS and FQNEAQ. This CDR3 reads CASSPYSSAGTDTDTQYF. CDR3 nucleotide sequence: TGTGCCAGCAGCCCTTACAGTTCTGCAGGGACAGACACAGATACGCAGTATTTT.